This T cell receptor beta chain was captured by sequencing in a study of human T cells and chemical hapten exposure. Time point noted: patch test 1, 2 weeks after DPC sensitization. The treatment here: therapeutic diphenylcyclopropenone sensitization with weekly scalp DPC. Total RNA was isolated from unfractionated whole blood. This clonotype was picked up a small number of times. It was the library that attached unique molecular identifiers to individual cDNA molecules. TCRdb re-called the RACE reads with MiXCR, one entry per CDR3 protein. The profile shows approximately 110,000 distinct CDR3 sequences, about 10% of them singletons. This CDR3 comprises 13 residues. Trimming removed 4 bases from V and 6 bases from J, with 10 bases in between. Germline-derived CDR1 and CDR2 are DFQATT and SNEGSKA (reference sequence).

The chain links TRBV20-1 to TRBJ1-6; D remains ambiguous. The material sequenced was whole blood, taken in connection with sensitization to the hapten diphenylcyclopropenone (DPC). The TCR originated in a middle-aged woman with alopecia areata. Some clones in this sample may be carry-over from other donors' samples. Written as DNA, the CDR3 is TGCAGTGCTATTGGGTTGGTTAATTCACCCCTCCACTTT. It encodes CSAIGLVNSPLHF.